Below are 23 T cell receptor beta chains sequenced from a single sample in a study of regulatory T cells in long-lasting Graves disease. The time point: newly diagnosed GD, antithyroid drugs for less than 3 months. PBMCs were the source of the RNA used for TCR sequencing. To make TCR beta libraries, researchers used iRepertoire HTBI primers and Arm-PCR of CDR3 regions. MiXCR, applied by TCRdb to the multiplex PCR reads, yields one record per CDR3 protein. The sample consists of roughly 400,000 distinct CDR3 sequences, around 15% of them appearing once. This sample also appeared in a second study, on T cells in Graves' hyperthyroidism and ophthalmopathy.

Sequencing was performed on peripheral blood mononuclear cells (PBMCs), taken at new diagnosis, from a patient treated with antithyroid drugs. These receptor sequences come from a woman aged 18-35 years with Graves disease.

The V gene is TRBV7-9, the J gene TRBJ1-3; 8 nucleotides agree with TRBD1. Germline V gene sequence: CDR1 SEHNR, CDR2 FQNEAQ (reference sequence). This CDR3 contains 18 residues. The junction had 11 bases not matched to a gene; V was cut back by 2 bases and J by 2 bases. The CDR3 coding sequence is TGTGCCAGCAGCTTAATCCTTTCGGACAGGGAGGCTGGAAACACCATATATTTT. Its translation: CASSLILSDREAGNTIYF.

The chain uses TRBV4-2 and TRBJ2-2; the D gene is possibly TRBD1 (5 bases). Trimming stripped 0 bases from V and 1 base from J, with 6 bases between. The germline gives CDR1 LGHNA, CDR2 YNFKEQ. The length of the CDR3 is 15 residues. CDR3 in DNA: TGTGCCAGCAGCCAAGACAGGGTGAACACCGGGGAGCTGTTTTTT. Translated, it gives CASSQDRVNTGELFF.

This clonotype has ten or more counts. The rearrangement joins TRBV6-9 to TRBJ2-4; TRBD1 might be the D (5 bases). Germline V gene sequence: CDR1 MNHGY, CDR2 SVAAGI. V was clipped by 3 bases and J by 7 bases, with 19 bases between them. This CDR3 has 16 amino acids. CDR3 nucleotides: TGTGCCAGCAGTTACCGGCAGGGTGGGGTTGGGAACATTCAGTACTTC. Protein sequence: CASSYRQGGVGNIQYF.

This clonotype was detected a few times. The genes are TRBV7-2 and TRBJ1-4; weak D call: TRBD1 (6 bases). The V end was cut by 4 bases, the J end by 3 bases, with 12 bases between. Germline-derived CDR1 and CDR2 are SGHTA and FQGNSA. The CDR3 loop spans 15 amino acids. The DNA for the CDR3 is TGTGCCAGCAGCTCAAGACAGGTGTCTAATGAAAAACTGTTTTTT. Its protein product is CASSSRQVSNEKLFF.

This clonotype was seen a few times. The chain recombines TRBV9 with TRBJ2-2, with 7 bases lining up with TRBD1. The CDR3 is 16 amino acids. Losses at the gene ends were 0 bases for V and 0 bases for J; bases not matched to a gene: 2. Per germline, CDR1 SGDLS and CDR2 YYNGEE. The CDR3 DNA sequence: TGTGCCAGCAGCGTAGCTACAGGGGCGAACACCGGGGAGCTGTTTTTT. The encoded protein is CASSVATGANTGELFF.

This clonotype was counted at least ten times. The V and J genes are TRBV2 and TRBJ2-3; D unclear. CDR3 length: 14 residues. Looked up from germline, CDR1 is SNHLY and CDR2 is FYNNEI. Trimming pared 10 bases from V and 0 bases from J, leaving 14 bases between. The CDR3 sequence: CAISRSTSTDTQYF. For the CDR3, the DNA is TGTGCCATATCCAGGAGCACTAGCACAGATACGCAGTATTTT.

The genes are TRBV9 and TRBJ1-2; D perhaps matches TRBD1 (5 bases). The CDR3 is 16 residues long. Germline CDR1 is SGDLS and CDR2 is YYNGEE. Trimming stripped 2 bases from V and 5 bases from J, with 19 bases between. The CDR3 loop reads CASSVLDTPRAYGYTF. CDR3 nucleotide sequence: TGTGCCAGCAGCGTGTTGGACACCCCCAGGGCGTATGGCTACACCTTC. Filled out from reference TRBV9 and TRBJ1-2, the complete variable domain reads DSGVTQTPKHLITATGQRVTLRCSPRSGDLSVYWYQQSLDQGLQFLIQYYNGEERAKGNILERFSAQQFPDLHSELNLSSLELGDSALYFCASSVLDTPRAYGYTFGSGTRLTVV.

V is TRBV29-1 and J is TRBJ1-5; possibly TRBD1 for D (6 bases). The germline V gene has CDR1 SQVTM and CDR2 ANQGSEA. This CDR3 contains 16 residues. Trimming took 4 bases from V and 0 from J, leaving 16 bases between them. As DNA, the CDR3 is TGCAGCGTTGTTCGGACAGTTGATCTTAGCAATCAGCCCCAGCATTTT. Amino acids: CSVVRTVDLSNQPQHF.

At least ten counts were recorded for this clonotype. The V call is TRBV3-1, the J call TRBJ1-6, with D unresolved. Germline loops: CDR1 LGHDT, CDR2 YNNKEL (reference sequence). This CDR3 has 13 amino acids. Trimming stripped 1 base from V and 13 bases from J, with 11 bases between. The CDR3 nucleotides read TGTGCCAGCAGCCAAGGTACCTCCGCGCCCCTCCACTTT. Translating it yields CASSQGTSAPLHF. Supplemented by reference TRBV3-1 and TRBJ1-6, the full variable domain reads DTAVSQTPKYLVTQMGNDKSIKCEQNLGHDTMYWYKQDSKKFLKIMFSYNNKELIINETVPNRFSPKSPDKAHLNLHINSLELGDSAVYFCASSQGTSAPLHFGNGTRLTVT.

This clonotype was picked up a small number of times. The chain has TRBV11-2 and TRBJ2-3; a weak D match, TRBD2 (6 bases). The CDR3 is 17 amino acids. Between the trimmed V and J ends, which lost 5 bases and 0 bases, there was a span of 18 bases. Looked up from germline, CDR1 is SGHAT and CDR2 is FQNNGV. The CDR3 DNA reads TGTGCCAGCAGCCAAGGTCTAGCGACCTCTAGCACAGATACGCAGTATTTT. Amino acid sequence: CASSQGLATSSTDTQYF. The whole variable domain, remainder taken from reference TRBV11-2 and TRBJ2-3, is EAGVAQSPRYKIIEKRQSVAFWCNPISGHATLYWYQQILGQGPKLLIQFQNNGVVDDSQLPKDRFSAERLKGVDSTLKIQPAKLEDSAVYLCASSQGLATSSTDTQYFGPGTRLTVL.

This clonotype was seen ten or more times. J is TRBJ2-1 and V is TRBV7-8; no clear D gene. The CDR3 extends over 16 amino acids. Germline V gene lookup returns CDR1 SGHVS and CDR2 FQNEAQ. V lost 3 bases and J 5 bases, leaving 17 bases between the germline ends. CDR3 bases: TGTGCCAGCAGCTTTGCAAGTGGGGTGGTGGACAATGAGCAGTTCTTC. It is translated as CASSFASGVVDNEQFF.

The chain uses TRBV20-1 and TRBJ2-1, with 7 bases fitting TRBD2. With V trimmed by 5 bases and J by 9 bases, 16 bases remained unmatched. Germline CDR1 and CDR2: DFQATT and SNEGSKA (reference sequence). The CDR3 sequence is 15 residues long. The chain's CDR3 is CSAGLADTPGGEQFF. The CDR3 DNA reads TGCAGTGCTGGTTTAGCGGACACCCCGGGGGGTGAGCAGTTCTTC.

This clonotype was recorded many times. This rearrangement joins TRBV7-9 to TRBJ2-5, with D hard to call. Trimming took off 5 bases at V and 1 base at J, with 5 bases between the two ends. The CDR3 runs 12 residues. The germline CDR1 and CDR2 sequences are SEHNR and FQNEAQ (reference sequence). As DNA, the CDR3 is TGTGCCAGCAGCCCCAGCCAAGAGACCCAGTACTTC. Its translation is CASSPSQETQYF.

This clonotype has just a few counts. The chain employs TRBV20-1 and TRBJ1-2; D gene unclear. This CDR3 region has 13 residues. Germline V CDR1 and CDR2: DFQATT, SNEGSKA (reference sequence). Trimming left V 2 bases short and J 7 bases short, with 14 bases between. The CDR3 protein is CSARSGLEGGYTF. The CDR3 DNA sequence: TGCAGTGCTAGATCAGGCCTAGAGGGTGGCTACACCTTC.

This clonotype occurred a few times. The chain uses TRBV12-3 or TRBV12-4 and TRBJ1-5, with 8 bases that match TRBD1. Trimming removed 4 bases from V and 6 bases from J; junction bases left unmatched: 2. The CDR3 is made up of 13 amino acids. Written as DNA, the CDR3 is TGTGCCAGCAGTTGGACAGGGCCTCAGCCCCAGCATTTT. The encoded protein is CASSWTGPQPQHF.

There are many counts of this clonotype. The rearrangement uses TRBV18 and TRBJ2-6; D not certain. V was pared by 6 bases and J by 2 bases, with 5 bases between. This CDR3 has 13 amino acids. Looked up from germline, CDR1 is KGHSH and CDR2 is LQKENI. The chain's CDR3 is CASSPAGANVLTF. CDR3 coding DNA: TGTGCCAGCTCCCCGGCTGGGGCCAACGTCCTGACTTTC.

The chain carries TRBV20-1 and TRBJ1-5, with D uncertain. The CDR3 sequence is 9 residues long. CDR1 and CDR2 from the germline V gene are DFQATT and SNEGSKA (reference sequence). V lost 3 bases, J lost 6 bases, and 0 bases lay in between. The CDR3 nucleotides read TGCAGTGCTAGTCAGCCCCAGCATTTT. Protein: CSASQPQHF.

This clonotype has only a few counts. Here the CDR3 reads CASSPLRAEGNQPQHF. The CDR3, as DNA: TGTGCCAGTAGCCCATTGAGGGCAGAAGGCAATCAGCCCCAGCATTTT. The rearrangement links TRBV19 to TRBJ1-5; D remains unclear. Germline CDR1 reads LNHDA; CDR2 reads SQIVND (reference sequence). This CDR3 spans 16 amino acids. Trimming pared 6 bases from V and 2 bases from J, leaving 17 bases between.

On this clonotype: An end of the junction differs from the germline gene, which may be a read error. This chain uses TRBV18 with TRBJ2-1; 11 bases agree with TRBD2. Germline assignment: CDR1 KGHSH and CDR2 LQKENI. The CDR3 is made up of 16 amino acids. The CDR3 here is CTSSALAGGSYNEQFF. DNA of the CDR3: TGTACCAGCTCAGCCCTAGCGGGAGGTTCCTACAATGAGCAGTTCTTC. The complete variable domain, with remaining parts taken from reference TRBV18 and TRBJ2-1, reads NAGVMQNPRHLVRRRGQEARLRCSPMKGHSHVYWYRQLPEEGLKFMVYLQKENIIDESGMPKERFSAEFPKEGPSILRIQQVVRGDSAAYFCTSSALAGGSYNEQFFGPGTRLTVL.

This clonotype has ten or more counts. The genes are TRBV11-3 and TRBJ2-1; D is possibly TRBD2 (5 bases). Germline V gene sequence: CDR1 SGHNT, CDR2 YENEEA. The CDR3 contains 11 residues. V was pared by 5 bases and J by 8 bases, with 7 bases between. The CDR3 protein is CASSNSDEQFF. The CDR3 bases are TGTGCCAGCAGCAATAGCGATGAGCAGTTCTTC.

This clonotype was seen more than once but under ten times. This chain's CDR3 is CASRHVTTDGTGELFF. CDR3 DNA: TGTGCCAGCAGACACGTCACTACAGACGGAACCGGGGAGCTGTTTTTT. This chain joins TRBV6-2 or TRBV6-3 and TRBJ2-2; D uncertain. This CDR3 region has 16 residues. V gave up 6 bases and J gave up 5 bases, with 19 bases separating them. CDR1 is MNHEY, CDR2 SVGEGT, per germline.

This sequence joins TRBV5-4 and TRBJ2-1; D gene unclear. The V gene lost 4 bases and the J gene lost 5 bases, with 16 bases spanning the gap. This CDR3 has 15 residues. Germline loops: CDR1 SGHNT, CDR2 YYREEE (reference sequence). The CDR3 DNA is TGTGCCAGCAGCACCGACTCCTTAGCACACAATGAGCAGTTCTTC. Translating it yields CASSTDSLAHNEQFF.

This clonotype was seen many times. CDR3 loop: CASSPESLGAFF. The DNA for the CDR3 is TGTGCCAGCAGCCCGGAGTCCCTCGGGGCTTTCTTT. The chain employs TRBV7-9 and TRBJ1-1; D not certain. V gave up 5 bases and J gave up 11 bases, with 15 bases separating them. CDR1 is SEHNR and CDR2 is FQNEAQ in the germline V gene (reference sequence). The CDR3 is 12 residues long.